This is a list of T cell receptor beta chains from one sample in a study of blood T cell repertoires in COVID-19. Using immunoSEQ multiplex PCR, the repertoire was profiled, and TCRdb retains in-frame clones only, with some absent. The sample contains under 200,000 clones, more than 70% of which appear only once. Sequenced: peripheral blood. Receptor source: a man aged 35-49 years with active or convalescent COVID-19. CDR3s include the opening cysteine and the closing phenylalanine or tryptophan. Each record gives: J gene, clone size, D gene, V gene, CDR3 protein, CDR3 DNA. The D gene is left open where the match is weak. Expanded clones are given a class, and other clones once, few, many or no size at all.

J: TRBJ1-1
size: -
D: -
V: TRBV28
CDR3: CASSPPTGSDFF
DNA: TGTGCCAGCAGTCCTCCCACAGGGTCGGATTTCTTT

J: TRBJ2-5
size: -
D: -
V: TRBV2
CDR3: CASSEDLTETQYF
DNA: TGTGCCAGCAGTGAAGACTTAACGGAGACCCAGTACTTC

J: TRBJ2-7
size: -
D: TRBD1
V: TRBV29-1
CDR3: CSVALDRVDEQYF
DNA: TGCAGCGTGGCCTTGGACAGGGTCGACGAGCAGTACTTC

J: TRBJ2-2
size: -
D: TRBD2
V: TRBV19
CDR3: CASNFFAGVGTGELFF
DNA: TGTGCCAGTAACTTTTTCGCGGGAGTTGGAACCGGGGAGCTGTTTTTT

J: TRBJ2-7
size: once
D: TRBD1
V: TRBV29-1
CDR3: CSVQTHPRGLSFYEQYF
DNA: TGCAGCGTGCAAACCCACCCCAGGGGGCTTTCGTTCTACGAGCAGTACTTC

J: TRBJ2-7
size: -
D: TRBD1
V: TRBV5-1
CDR3: CASRTTGTASYEQYF
DNA: TGCGCCAGCAGGACGACCGGGACAGCGTCCTACGAGCAGTACTTC

J: TRBJ2-5
size: -
D: TRBD2
V: TRBV6-1
CDR3: CASSDNLGTSRETQYF
DNA: TGTGCCAGCAGTGATAACCTCGGGACTAGCCGGGAGACCCAGTACTTC

J: TRBJ2-7
size: -
D: TRBD1
V: TRBV28
CDR3: CASSPGQAYYEQYF
DNA: TGTGCCAGCAGTCCGGGACAGGCTTACTACGAGCAGTACTTC

J: TRBJ1-1
size: -
D: -
V: TRBV30
CDR3: CAWSDWRGDTEAFF
DNA: TGTGCCTGGAGTGATTGGAGGGGAGACACTGAAGCTTTCTTT

J: TRBJ2-1
size: -
D: TRBD2
V: TRBV19
CDR3: CASSVYGTKNEQFF
DNA: TGTGCCAGTAGTGTATACGGGACTAAGAATGAGCAGTTCTTC

J: TRBJ2-5
size: many
D: TRBD2
V: TRBV30
CDR3: CAWGGKAGGQETQYF
DNA: TGTGCCTGGGGGGGGAAGGCGGGAGGACAAGAGACCCAGTACTTC

J: TRBJ1-2
size: many
D: TRBD1
V: TRBV27
CDR3: CASRNLGTGYGYTF
DNA: TGTGCCAGCAGAAACCTGGGGACAGGGTATGGCTACACCTTC

J: TRBJ2-1
size: -
D: -
V: TRBV10-3
CDR3: CAISRYEEQFF
DNA: TGTGCCATCAGCCGATACGAGGAGCAGTTCTTC

J: TRBJ1-2
size: -
D: -
V: TRBV5-1
CDR3: CASTRGTNYGYTF
DNA: TGCGCCAGCACACGCGGGACTAACTATGGCTACACCTTC

J: TRBJ1-2
size: -
D: -
V: TRBV3-1/TRBV3-2
CDR3: CASSQRTDWQNYGYTF
DNA: TGTGCCAGCAGCCAACGGACAGATTGGCAAAACTATGGCTACACCTTC

J: TRBJ2-7
size: -
D: -
V: TRBV6-1
CDR3: CASSEFGGALLEQYF
DNA: TGTGCCAGCAGTGAATTTGGAGGGGCGCTTCTCGAGCAGTACTTC

J: TRBJ2-7
size: -
D: -
V: TRBV7-9
CDR3: CASSLTSGSFYEQYF
DNA: TGTGCCAGCAGCTTAACATCTGGCAGTTTCTACGAGCAGTACTTC

J: TRBJ1-1
size: -
D: -
V: TRBV6-6
CDR3: CASSSTAANTEAFF
DNA: TGTGCCAGCAGTTCGACTGCGGCGAACACTGAAGCTTTCTTT

J: TRBJ1-2
size: -
D: -
V: TRBV12-3/TRBV12-4
CDR3: CASSLQGGYTF
DNA: TGTGCCAGCAGTTTACAGGGAGGCTACACCTTC

J: TRBJ2-1
size: -
D: TRBD2
V: TRBV2
CDR3: CASGLRTSGGSYNEQFF
DNA: TGTGCCAGCGGACTTCGTACTAGCGGAGGCTCCTACAATGAGCAGTTCTTC

J: TRBJ1-6
size: -
D: TRBD1
V: TRBV2
CDR3: CASGGTENSPLHF
DNA: TGTGCCAGCGGGGGGACAGAGAATTCACCCCTCCACTTT

J: TRBJ1-5
size: -
D: -
V: TRBV11-3
CDR3: CASSLDRGQPQHF
DNA: TGTGCCAGCAGCTTAGATAGGGGTCAGCCCCAGCATTTT

J: TRBJ2-5
size: -
D: TRBD2
V: TRBV7-6
CDR3: CASSHGLAGVETQYF
DNA: TGTGCCAGCAGCCATGGGCTAGCGGGAGTGGAGACCCAGTACTTC

J: TRBJ2-1
size: -
D: TRBD1
V: TRBV5-1
CDR3: CASSLDGTGFKEQFF
DNA: TGCGCCAGCAGCTTGGATGGGACAGGGTTTAAGGAGCAGTTCTTC

J: TRBJ1-3
size: -
D: -
V: TRBV6-5
CDR3: CASSSEGFYGNTIYF
DNA: TGTGCCAGCAGTTCGGAGGGATTTTATGGAAACACCATATATTTT

J: TRBJ2-1
size: once
D: -
V: TRBV6-6
CDR3: CASSYDGDYNEQFF
DNA: TGTGCCAGCAGTTACGACGGGGACTACAATGAGCAGTTCTTC

J: TRBJ2-1
size: -
D: TRBD2
V: TRBV6-5
CDR3: CASSLGGAYLNEQFF
DNA: TGTGCCAGCAGCCTCGGGGGGGCTTATTTGAATGAGCAGTTCTTC

J: TRBJ1-2
size: -
D: -
V: TRBV28
CDR3: CASSSTVVAGNGYTF
DNA: TGTGCCAGCAGTTCAACAGTTGTGGCAGGAAATGGCTACACCTTC

J: TRBJ2-7
size: -
D: TRBD2
V: TRBV3-1/TRBV3-2
CDR3: CASSQEDGKGRDEQYF
DNA: TGTGCCAGCAGCCAAGAAGACGGGAAGGGGAGGGACGAGCAGTACTTC

J: TRBJ2-3
size: -
D: TRBD1
V: TRBV11-2
CDR3: CASSLDRGRDTQYF
DNA: TGTGCCAGCAGCTTGGACAGGGGGCGAGATACGCAGTATTTT

J: TRBJ1-2
size: -
D: -
V: TRBV7-2
CDR3: CASSLGRLEQGSPTF
DNA: TGTGCCAGCAGCTTGGGTCGTTTGGAGCAGGGATCCCCCACCTTC

J: TRBJ1-1
size: -
D: TRBD1
V: TRBV5-1
CDR3: CASSSQGAYTEAFF
DNA: TGCGCCAGCAGCTCACAGGGGGCATACACTGAAGCTTTCTTT

J: TRBJ2-1
size: -
D: TRBD1
V: TRBV27
CDR3: CASSSPRGISYNEQFF
DNA: TGTGCCAGCAGTTCTCCCAGGGGGATCTCCTACAATGAGCAGTTCTTC